A single sample gave rise to the 32 T cell receptor beta chains below, sequenced in a study of blood T cell repertoires in COVID-19. Method: immunoSEQ multiplex PCR; TCRdb's copy keeps in-frame clones and lacks some. This table has more than 25,000 clones, roughly 90% appearing once. What was sequenced was peripheral blood. All receptors derive from a man in his 60s with active COVID-19.

The V and J genes are TRBV6-5 and TRBJ2-2; TRBD1 might be the D (5 bases). This CDR3 region has 16 residues. Germline CDR1 reads MNHEY; CDR2 reads SVGAGI. V was clipped by 2 bases and J by 6 bases, with 16 bases between them. CDR3 nucleotide sequence: TGTGCCAGCAGTTACGAGGCAGGGAAGTTCCCCGGGGAGCTGTTTTTT. This sequence encodes CASSYEAGKFPGELFF.

The CDR3 here is CASSFGRGGRAGELFF. The CDR3 nucleotides are TGTGCCAGCAGTTTCGGGCGGGGGGGCCGAGCCGGGGAGCTGTTTTTT. V is TRBV28 and J is TRBJ2-2; 9 bases map to TRBD2. V trimming: 3 bases; J trimming: 6 bases; junction bases outside the gene matches: 8. The CDR3 runs 16 residues. Germline V CDR1 and CDR2: MDHEN, SYDVKM.

The CDR3, as DNA: TGTGCCAGCAGTTACTCAAAGCTTAACTATGGCTACACCTTC. Translated, it gives CASSYSKLNYGYTF. This rearrangement joins TRBV6-5 to TRBJ1-2; D is unresolved. The CDR3 loop spans 14 amino acids. Germline V gene sequence: CDR1 MNHEY, CDR2 SVGAGI. Trimming left V 0 bases short and J 1 base short, with 6 bases between.

This chain connects TRBV2 to TRBJ2-1; 7 nucleotides agree with TRBD2. Looked up from germline, CDR1 is SNHLY and CDR2 is FYNNEI. The CDR3 runs 15 residues. With V trimmed by 2 bases and J by 6 bases, 7 bases remained unmatched. CDR3 coding DNA: TGTGCCAGCAGTGAAAGCGGACTAGTCATCAATGAGCAGTTCTTC. Residues: CASSESGLVINEQFF. Variable domain in full (rest from reference TRBV2 and TRBJ2-1): EPEVTQTPSHQVTQMGQEVILRCVPISNHLYFYWYRQILGQKVEFLVSFYNNEISEKSEIFDDQFSVERPDGSNFTLKIRSTKLEDSAMYFCASSESGLVINEQFFGPGTRLTVL.

The chain uses TRBV7-9 and TRBJ2-6; no firm D call. CDR1 SEHNR and CDR2 FQNEAQ come from the germline V gene (reference sequence). The CDR3 extends over 17 amino acids. The V and J ends lost 1 base and 0 bases respectively, with 10 bases between them. Here the CDR3 reads CASSLGLYGSGANVLTF. In DNA, the CDR3 is TGTGCCAGCAGCTTAGGGTTATACGGCTCTGGGGCCAACGTCCTGACTTTC.

The V gene is TRBV19, the J gene TRBJ1-2; 8 bases agree with TRBD1. The J segment lost 14 bases and the V segment lost 4 bases, leaving 15 bases of the junction unmatched. The CDR3 spans 14 residues. Germline V gives CDR1 LNHDA, CDR2 SQIVND (reference sequence). CDR3 loop: CASSSPGQEDGGTF. The CDR3 DNA is TGTGCCAGTAGTAGCCCGGGACAGGAGGATGGGGGTACCTTC.

The sample holds a few counts of this clone. The chain uses TRBV6-2 or TRBV6-3 and TRBJ2-1; 8 bases line up with TRBD1. CDR3 length: 16 amino acids. After removal of 0 bases from V and 6 bases from J, the junction contained 7 bases not matched to a gene. Germline V gives CDR1 MNHEY, CDR2 SVGEGT. The CDR3 loop reads CASSYSSQGAFNEQFF. As DNA, the CDR3 is TGTGCCAGCAGTTACTCGAGCCAGGGGGCGTTCAATGAGCAGTTCTTC.

This chain connects TRBV27 to TRBJ2-6, with TRBD1 matching 8 bases. Germline-derived CDR1 and CDR2 are MNHEY and SMNVEV (reference sequence). Trimming took 6 bases from V and 4 from J; bases not matched to a gene: 5. The CDR3 is 15 amino acids. CDR3 sequence reads: CASRRQGYGANVLTF. The CDR3 region has the DNA TGTGCCAGCAGACGACAGGGGTACGGGGCCAACGTCCTGACTTTC. Full variable domain (missing parts from reference TRBV27 and TRBJ2-6): EAQVTQNPRYLITVTGKKLTVTCSQNMNHEYMSWYRQDPGLGLRQIYYSMNVEVTDKGDVPEGYKVSRKEKRNFPLILESPSPNQTSLYFCASRRQGYGANVLTFGAGSRLTVL.

This clone has only a few counts. The rearrangement links TRBV3-1 (or the pseudogene TRBV3-2) to TRBJ1-1, with TRBD1 matching over 7 bases. V dropped 2 bases and J dropped 7; count of bases not matched to a gene: 4. The CDR3 consists of 13 residues. Germline lookup yields CDR1 LGHDT and CDR2 YNNKEL (reference sequence). The CDR3 region has the DNA TGTGCCAGCAGCCAACCGGGGGACAGTGAAGCTTTCTTT. Translating it yields CASSQPGDSEAFF.

The chain is built from TRBV9 and TRBJ2-5; TRBD1 matches 12 bases. This CDR3 contains 17 residues. J gave up 1 base and V 0 bases, and 4 bases lay outside the gene matches. From germline, CDR1 is SGDLS and CDR2 YYNGEE. The CDR3 region is CASSVGGTGGLQETQYF. The CDR3 DNA is TGTGCCAGCAGCGTAGGGGGGACAGGGGGCCTCCAAGAGACCCAGTACTTC.

The rearrangement links TRBV24-1 to TRBJ2-1; 7 positions match TRBD1. Per the germline V gene, CDR1 is KGHDR and CDR2 is SFDVKD. The CDR3 has 15 residues. J lost 8 bases, V lost 7 bases, and 13 bases had no gene match. CDR3 region: CATSPTGNYKDEQFF. CDR3 coding DNA: TGTGCCACCAGCCCGACAGGGAATTACAAGGATGAGCAGTTCTTC.

This clone was counted once. The chain couples TRBV7-3 to TRBJ2-3; D gene uncertain. Trimming stripped 6 bases from V and 2 bases from J, with 9 bases between. The V gene's germline CDR1 is SGHTA and CDR2 FQGTGA. CDR3 length: 13 residues. CDR3 region: CASSSGVTDTQYF. The CDR3 DNA sequence: TGTGCCAGCAGTTCAGGTGTCACAGATACGCAGTATTTT.

This sequence joins TRBV9 and TRBJ2-3, with TRBD2 identical over 9 bases. The junction had 0 bases not matched to a gene; V was cut back by 3 bases and J by 1 base. CDR1 SGDLS and CDR2 YYNGEE come from the germline V gene. The CDR3 has 14 residues. CDR3 protein: CASSERGGTDTQYF. In DNA form, the CDR3 reads TGTGCCAGCAGCGAGCGGGGGGGCACAGATACGCAGTATTTT.

The genes are TRBV9 and TRBJ1-2; no reliable D call. The CDR3 sequence is 12 residues long. Germline V gives CDR1 SGDLS, CDR2 YYNGEE. Trimming removed 3 bases from V and 4 bases from J, with 7 bases in between. The CDR3: CASSAYSYGYTF. The CDR3 nucleotides read TGTGCCAGCAGCGCTTACAGCTATGGCTACACCTTC.

The chain has TRBV15 and TRBJ1-5; D gene ambiguous. Deletions cut 5 bases from V and 7 bases from J, with 12 bases between. CDR3 length equals 13 residues. CDR1 LNHNV and CDR2 YYDKDF come from the germline V gene (reference sequence). The CDR3 region has the DNA TGTGCCACCAGCCTAGATGGCGGGCAGCCCCAGCATTTT. Amino acids: CATSLDGGQPQHF.

This clone has a handful of counts. V usage is TRBV5-1 and J usage is TRBJ2-7; D uncertain. Deletions cut 0 bases from V and 5 bases from J, with 12 bases between. There are 14 residues in the CDR3. The germline V gene encodes CDR1 SGHRS and CDR2 YFSETQ. The CDR3 DNA follows: TGCGCCAGCAGCTTGGCCGCGCCAGGCGACGAGCAGTACTTC. Protein: CASSLAAPGDEQYF.

The genes are TRBV6-5 and TRBJ1-1; D is uncertain. V dropped 5 bases and J dropped 1 base, with 11 bases sitting between them. Germline V gene lookup returns CDR1 MNHEY and CDR2 SVGAGI. The CDR3 consists of 14 residues. The CDR3 region is CASSLQNWNTEAFF. In DNA form, the CDR3 reads TGTGCCAGCAGTCTACAGAACTGGAACACTGAAGCTTTCTTT.

V gene TRBV6-5 combines with J gene TRBJ1-1; D not resolved. The CDR3 is made up of 11 amino acids. V was pared by 7 bases and J by 0 bases, with 3 bases between. The germline gives CDR1 MNHEY, CDR2 SVGAGI. Written as DNA, the CDR3 is TGTGCCAGCACAATGAACACTGAAGCTTTCTTT. As protein: CASTMNTEAFF.

The J gene is TRBJ2-7, the V gene TRBV6-2 or TRBV6-3; the D is unclear. Germline V gene sequence: CDR1 MNHEY, CDR2 SVGEGT. The CDR3 runs 14 residues. V lost 4 bases, J lost 3 bases, and 13 bases lay in between. The CDR3 nucleotides are TGTGCCAGCAGTTTCTCGATAAGCTTCTACGAGCAGTACTTC. It is translated as CASSFSISFYEQYF.

The rearrangement joins TRBV28 to TRBJ1-6; the D gene is possibly TRBD1 (6 bases). Germline V gives CDR1 MDHEN, CDR2 SYDVKM. The CDR3 runs 15 residues. Deletions cut 1 base from V and 10 bases from J, with 14 bases between. This CDR3 is CASSLLGGGMSPLHF. DNA for the CDR3: TGTGCCAGCAGTTTATTAGGGGGGGGGATGTCACCCCTCCACTTT.

The chain links TRBV19 to TRBJ1-4; D unresolved. The CDR3 covers 14 residues. The V gene's germline CDR1 is LNHDA and CDR2 SQIVND (reference sequence). Between the trimmed V and J ends, which lost 6 bases and 7 bases, there was a span of 15 bases. CDR3 DNA: TGTGCCAGTAGGAGACTTCAATCTCTTGAAAAACTGTTTTTT. Its translation: CASRRLQSLEKLFF.

The chain employs TRBV3-1 (or the pseudogene TRBV3-2) and TRBJ2-2; D is perhaps TRBD2 (6 bases). Germline loops: CDR1 LGHDT, CDR2 YNNKEL (reference sequence). V was shortened by 3 bases and J by 9 bases, with 17 bases between the two germline ends. This CDR3 has 15 residues. This CDR3 is CASSHLWRGPRELFF. CDR3 coding DNA: TGTGCCAGCAGCCACCTCTGGCGGGGCCCGAGGGAGCTGTTTTTT.

This chain links TRBV5-6 with TRBJ1-5; D is unclear. Germline V gene sequence: CDR1 SGHDT, CDR2 YYEEEE. V lost 1 base and J lost 5, with 10 bases in between. This CDR3 has 14 amino acids. The CDR3 loop is CASSLWGGYQPQHF. The DNA of the CDR3 is TGTGCCAGCAGCTTGTGGGGAGGATATCAGCCCCAGCATTTT.

In its sample, this clone was seen a few times. The rearrangement joins TRBV18 to TRBJ1-3, with 7 bases matching TRBD1. The germline CDR1 and CDR2 sequences are KGHSH and LQKENI. The CDR3 spans 16 residues. Germline trimming cut 2 bases from V and 0 bases from J; bases unmatched to any gene: 4. CDR3 nucleotide sequence: TGTGCCAGCTCACCAGGACAGGTCCGCTCTGGAAACACCATATATTTT. This translates into CASSPGQVRSGNTIYF.

This clone was counted a single time. V is TRBV3-1 (or the pseudogene TRBV3-2) and J is TRBJ2-1; 8 bases agree with TRBD1. The CDR3 is made up of 15 amino acids. Unmatched junction bases numbered 1, after V lost 1 base and J lost 2 bases. Germline V CDR1 and CDR2: LGHDT, YNNKEL (reference sequence). Here the CDR3 DNA reads TGTGCCAGCAGCCAAGGGACAGGGCCCTACAATGAGCAGTTCTTC. Residues: CASSQGTGPYNEQFF.

This chain joins TRBV27 and TRBJ1-1; TRBD1 aligns across 9 bases. The CDR3 runs 13 residues. Germline CDR1 is MNHEY and CDR2 is SMNVEV (reference sequence). J was trimmed by 11 bases and V by 3 bases; bases with no gene match: 7. The CDR3 is CASSFGQGLLAFF. Written as DNA, the CDR3 is TGTGCCAGCAGTTTTGGACAGGGGTTGTTGGCTTTCTTT.

The chain joins TRBV30 to TRBJ1-4; D gene uncertain. The CDR3 has 14 amino acids. Germline V gives CDR1 GTSNPN, CDR2 SVGIG (reference sequence). V lost 4 bases and J 2 bases, leaving 11 bases between the germline ends. The CDR3 bases are TGTGCCTGGACCCGGGGAGGGACTAATGAAAAACTGTTTTTT. Its protein product is CAWTRGGTNEKLFF.

This clone came up a few times. This chain links TRBV28 with TRBJ1-5; TRBD1 aligns across 7 bases. Trimming removed 7 bases from V and 6 bases from J; junction bases left unmatched: 12. This CDR3 spans 15 amino acids. CDR1 is MDHEN and CDR2 is SYDVKM in the germline V gene. The CDR3 reads CASIKPRQGGQPQHF. The CDR3 DNA reads as TGTGCCAGCATCAAGCCCCGACAGGGTGGTCAGCCCCAGCATTTT.

This clone was counted a few times. The J gene is TRBJ2-2, the V gene TRBV7-8, with no clear D. The CDR3 consists of 13 residues. Trimming took 1 base from V and 3 from J, leaving 3 bases between them. Germline V gives CDR1 SGHVS, CDR2 FQNEAQ. The CDR3 spells CASSLVDTGELFF. In DNA, the CDR3 is TGTGCCAGCAGCTTAGTCGACACCGGGGAGCTGTTTTTT. Filled out from reference TRBV7-8 and TRBJ2-2, the complete variable domain reads GAGVSQSPRYKVAKRGQDVALRCDPISGHVSLFWYQQALGQGPEFLTYFQNEAQLDKSGLPSDRFFAERPEGSVSTLKIQRTQQEDSAVYLCASSLVDTGELFFGEGSRLTVL.

The rearrangement links TRBV7-9 to TRBJ2-5; 10 bases are shared with TRBD1. The trim removed 5 bases at V and 0 bases at J, leaving 6 bases unmatched. Germline V CDR1 and CDR2: SEHNR, FQNEAQ (reference sequence). This CDR3 is built from 16 residues. The CDR3 nucleotides are TGTGCCAGCAGCCGGGGACAGGGGCGCAACCAAGAGACCCAGTACTTC. Protein product: CASSRGQGRNQETQYF.

This clone was seen only a few times. CDR3 in DNA: TGTGCCAGCAATACGGGGGGCTACGGGAATGAGCAGTTCTTC. It encodes CASNTGGYGNEQFF. The chain has TRBV18 and TRBJ2-1; possible D gene TRBD2, 7 bases. The V end lost 8 bases, the J end lost 7 bases, and 18 bases lay between the germline ends. Germline V gene sequence: CDR1 KGHSH, CDR2 LQKENI. The length of the CDR3 is 14 residues.

This chain joins TRBV7-8 and TRBJ1-3; unclear D gene. The germline gives CDR1 SGHVS, CDR2 FQNEAQ. This CDR3 contains 16 residues. V dropped 3 bases and J dropped 1 base, with 13 bases sitting between them. DNA of the CDR3: TGTGCCAGCAGCTTGAGACCGGGAGTTTCTGGAAACACCATATATTTT. Its protein product is CASSLRPGVSGNTIYF.